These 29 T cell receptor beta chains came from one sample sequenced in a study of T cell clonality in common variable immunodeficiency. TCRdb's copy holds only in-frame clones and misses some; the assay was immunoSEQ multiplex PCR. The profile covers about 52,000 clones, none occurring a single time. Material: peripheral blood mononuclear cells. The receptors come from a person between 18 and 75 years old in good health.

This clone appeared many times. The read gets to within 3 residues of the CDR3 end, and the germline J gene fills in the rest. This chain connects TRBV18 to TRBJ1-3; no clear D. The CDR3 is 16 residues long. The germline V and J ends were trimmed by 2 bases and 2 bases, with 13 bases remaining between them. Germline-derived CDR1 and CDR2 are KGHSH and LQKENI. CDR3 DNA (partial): TGTGCCAGCTCACCAACGCAGGATCATACTGGAAACACC. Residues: CASSPTQDHTGNT. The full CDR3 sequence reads CASSPTQDHTGNTIYF. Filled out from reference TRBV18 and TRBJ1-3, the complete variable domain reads NAGVMQNPRHLVRRRGQEARLRCSPMKGHSHVYWYRQLPEEGLKFMVYLQKENIIDESGMPKERFSAEFPKEGPSILRIQQVVRGDSAAYFCASSPTQDHTGNTIYFGEGSWLTVV.

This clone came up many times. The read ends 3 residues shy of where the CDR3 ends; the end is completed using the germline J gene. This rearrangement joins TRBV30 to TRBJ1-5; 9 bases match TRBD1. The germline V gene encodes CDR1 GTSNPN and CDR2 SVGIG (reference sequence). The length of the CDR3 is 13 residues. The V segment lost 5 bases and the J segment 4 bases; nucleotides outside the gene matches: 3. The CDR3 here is CAWSDRGNQPQHF. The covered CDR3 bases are TGTGCCTGGTCGGACAGGGGTAATCAGCCC. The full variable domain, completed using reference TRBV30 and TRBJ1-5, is SQTIHQWPATLVQPVGSPLSLECTVEGTSNPNLYWYRQAAGRGLQLLFYSVGIGQISSEVPQNLSASRPQDRQFILSSKKLLLSDSGFYLCAWSDRGNQPQHFGDGTRLSIL.

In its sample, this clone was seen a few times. CDR3 DNA (partial): TGTGCCAGTAGTGAACTAGCGGGAGGGCCGGGTGAG. It codes for CASSELAGGPGE. The CDR3 reads in full as CASSELAGGPGEQFF. V is TRBV19 and J is TRBJ2-1; 13 positions match TRBD2. The read stops 3 residues short of the end of the CDR3; the missing end is completed from the germline J gene. J was trimmed by 9 bases and V by 5 bases; bases with no gene match: 7. The germline CDR1 and CDR2 sequences are LNHDA and SQIVND (reference sequence). The CDR3 extends over 15 amino acids.

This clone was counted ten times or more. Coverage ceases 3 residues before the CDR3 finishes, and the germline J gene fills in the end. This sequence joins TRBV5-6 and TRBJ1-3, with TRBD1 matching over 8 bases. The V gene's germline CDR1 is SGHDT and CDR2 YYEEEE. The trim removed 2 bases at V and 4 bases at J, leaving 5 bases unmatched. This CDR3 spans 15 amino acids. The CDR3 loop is CASSLMTGAGNTIYF. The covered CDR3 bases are TGTGCCAGCAGCTTAATGACAGGGGCCGGAAACACC.

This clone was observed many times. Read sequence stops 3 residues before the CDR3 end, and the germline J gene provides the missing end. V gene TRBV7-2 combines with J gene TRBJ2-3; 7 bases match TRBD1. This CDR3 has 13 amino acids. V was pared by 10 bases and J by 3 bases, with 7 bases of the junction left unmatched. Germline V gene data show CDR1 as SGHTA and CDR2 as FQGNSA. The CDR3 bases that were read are TGTGCCAACACTGCCAGGGGGACAGATACG. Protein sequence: CANTARGTDT. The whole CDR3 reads CANTARGTDTQYF.

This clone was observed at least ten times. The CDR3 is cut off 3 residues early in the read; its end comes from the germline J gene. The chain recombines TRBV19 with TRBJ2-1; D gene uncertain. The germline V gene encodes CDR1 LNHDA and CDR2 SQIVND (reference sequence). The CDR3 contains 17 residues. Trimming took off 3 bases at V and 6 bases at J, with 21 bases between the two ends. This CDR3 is CASSITPGFSVSNEQFF. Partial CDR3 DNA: TGTGCCAGTAGTATTACCCCGGGTTTTTCTGTCTCCAATGAG.

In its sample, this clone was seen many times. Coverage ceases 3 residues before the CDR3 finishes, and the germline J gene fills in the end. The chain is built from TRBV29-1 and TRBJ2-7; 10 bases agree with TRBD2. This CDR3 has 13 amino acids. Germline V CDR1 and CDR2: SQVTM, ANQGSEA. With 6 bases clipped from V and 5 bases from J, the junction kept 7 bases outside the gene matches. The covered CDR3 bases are TGCAGCGTCCGACGGACTAGCGGCAACGAG. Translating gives CSVRRTSGNE. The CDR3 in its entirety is CSVRRTSGNEQYF.

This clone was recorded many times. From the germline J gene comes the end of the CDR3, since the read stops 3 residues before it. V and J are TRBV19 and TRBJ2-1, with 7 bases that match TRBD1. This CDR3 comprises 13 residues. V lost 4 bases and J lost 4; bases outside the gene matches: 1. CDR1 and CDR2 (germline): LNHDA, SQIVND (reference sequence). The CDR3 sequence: CASSTGQYNEQFF. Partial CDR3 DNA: TGTGCCAGTAGTACGGGACAGTACAATGAG.

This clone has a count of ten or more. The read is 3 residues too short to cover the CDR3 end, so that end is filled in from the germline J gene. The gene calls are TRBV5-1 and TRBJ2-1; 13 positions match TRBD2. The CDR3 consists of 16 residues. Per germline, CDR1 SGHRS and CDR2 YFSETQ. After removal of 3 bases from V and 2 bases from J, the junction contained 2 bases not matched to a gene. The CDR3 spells CASSWGLAGPYNEQFF. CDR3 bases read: TGCGCCAGCAGCTGGGGACTAGCGGGACCCTACAATGAG.

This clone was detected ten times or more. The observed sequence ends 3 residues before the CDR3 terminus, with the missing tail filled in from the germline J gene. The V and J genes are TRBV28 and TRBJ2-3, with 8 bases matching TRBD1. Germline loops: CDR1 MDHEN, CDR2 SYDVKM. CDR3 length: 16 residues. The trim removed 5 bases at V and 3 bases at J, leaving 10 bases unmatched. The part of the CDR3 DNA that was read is TGTGCCAGCAGTCAATCGCGGACAGGGAGGACAGATACG. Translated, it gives CASSQSRTGRTDT. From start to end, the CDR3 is CASSQSRTGRTDTQYF.

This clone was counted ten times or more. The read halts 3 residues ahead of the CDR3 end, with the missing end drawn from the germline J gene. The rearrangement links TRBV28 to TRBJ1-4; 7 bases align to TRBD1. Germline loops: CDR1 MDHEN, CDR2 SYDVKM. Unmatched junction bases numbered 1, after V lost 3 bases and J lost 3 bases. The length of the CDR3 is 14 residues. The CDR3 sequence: CASSLDRPNEKLFF. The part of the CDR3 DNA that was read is TGTGCCAGCAGTTTGGACAGGCCTAATGAAAAA.

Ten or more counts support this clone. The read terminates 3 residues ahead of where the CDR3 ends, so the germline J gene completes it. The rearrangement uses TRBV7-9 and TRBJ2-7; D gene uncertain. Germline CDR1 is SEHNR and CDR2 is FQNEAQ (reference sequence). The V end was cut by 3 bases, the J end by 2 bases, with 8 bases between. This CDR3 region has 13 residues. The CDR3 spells CASSFSVAYEQYF. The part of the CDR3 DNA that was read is TGTGCCAGCAGCTTCTCTGTCGCCTACGAG. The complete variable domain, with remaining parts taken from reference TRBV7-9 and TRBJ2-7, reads DTGVSQNPRHKITKRGQNVTFRCDPISEHNRLYWYRQTLGQGPEFLTYFQNEAQLEKSRLLSDRFSAERPKGSFSTLEIQRTEQGDSAMYLCASSFSVAYEQYFGPGTRLTVT.

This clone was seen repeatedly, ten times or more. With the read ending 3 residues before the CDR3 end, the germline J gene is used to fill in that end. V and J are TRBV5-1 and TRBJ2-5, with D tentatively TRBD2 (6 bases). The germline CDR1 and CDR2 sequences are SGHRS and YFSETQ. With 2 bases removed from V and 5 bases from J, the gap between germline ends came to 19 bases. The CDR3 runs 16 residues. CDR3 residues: CASSFGDGARGETQYF. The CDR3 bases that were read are TGCGCCAGCAGCTTTGGGGATGGGGCCCGGGGGGAGACC.

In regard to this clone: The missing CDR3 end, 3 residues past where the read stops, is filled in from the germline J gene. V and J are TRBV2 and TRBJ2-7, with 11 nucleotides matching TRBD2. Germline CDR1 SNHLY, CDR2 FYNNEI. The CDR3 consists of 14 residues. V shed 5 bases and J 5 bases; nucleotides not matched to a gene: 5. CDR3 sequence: CASSLSTSGNEQYF. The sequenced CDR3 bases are TGTGCCAGCAGTCTTTCGACTAGCGGGAACGAG.

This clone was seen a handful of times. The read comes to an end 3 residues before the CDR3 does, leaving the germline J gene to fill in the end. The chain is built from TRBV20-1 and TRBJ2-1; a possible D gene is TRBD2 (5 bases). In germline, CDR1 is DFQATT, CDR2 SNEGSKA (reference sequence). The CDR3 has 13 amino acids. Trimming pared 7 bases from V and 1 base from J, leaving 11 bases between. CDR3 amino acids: CSGLSGSYNEQFF. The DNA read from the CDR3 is TGCAGTGGTCTAAGCGGATCCTACAATGAG.

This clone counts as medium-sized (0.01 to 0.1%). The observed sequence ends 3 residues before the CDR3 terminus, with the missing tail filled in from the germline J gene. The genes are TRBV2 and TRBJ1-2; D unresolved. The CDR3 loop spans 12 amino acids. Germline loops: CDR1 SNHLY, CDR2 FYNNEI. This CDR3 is CASSDVGLGYTF. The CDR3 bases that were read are TGTGCCAGCAGTGACGTAGGGCTCGGC.

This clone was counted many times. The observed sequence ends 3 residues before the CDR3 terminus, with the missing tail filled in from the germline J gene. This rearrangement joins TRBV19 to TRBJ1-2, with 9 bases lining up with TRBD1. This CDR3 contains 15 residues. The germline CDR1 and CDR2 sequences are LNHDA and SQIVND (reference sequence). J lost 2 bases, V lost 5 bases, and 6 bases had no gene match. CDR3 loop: CASSRGQGQNYGYTF. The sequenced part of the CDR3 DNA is TGTGCCAGTAGTCGCGGACAGGGGCAAAACTATGGC. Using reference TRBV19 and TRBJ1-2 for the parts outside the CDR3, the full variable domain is DGGITQSPKYLFRKEGQNVTLSCEQNLNHDAMYWYRQDPGQGLRLIYYSQIVNDFQKGDIAEGYSVSREKKESFPLTVTSAQKNPTAFYLCASSRGQGQNYGYTFGSGTRLTVV.

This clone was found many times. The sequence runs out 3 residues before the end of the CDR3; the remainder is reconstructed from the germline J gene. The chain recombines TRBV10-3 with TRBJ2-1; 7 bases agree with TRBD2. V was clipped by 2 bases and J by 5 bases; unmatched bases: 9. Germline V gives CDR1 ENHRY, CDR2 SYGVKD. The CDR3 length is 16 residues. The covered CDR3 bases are TGTGCCATCAGTGAGACGGCGGGAGCATTAAACAATGAG. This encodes CAISETAGALNNE. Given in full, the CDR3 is CAISETAGALNNEQFF.

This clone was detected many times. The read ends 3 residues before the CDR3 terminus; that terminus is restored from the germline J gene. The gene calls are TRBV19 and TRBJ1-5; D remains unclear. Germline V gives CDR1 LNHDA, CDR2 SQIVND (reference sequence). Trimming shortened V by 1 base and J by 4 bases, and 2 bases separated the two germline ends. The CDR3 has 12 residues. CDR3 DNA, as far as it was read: TGTGCCAGTAGTATAGCAAATCAGCCC. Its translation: CASSIANQP. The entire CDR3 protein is CASSIANQPQHF.

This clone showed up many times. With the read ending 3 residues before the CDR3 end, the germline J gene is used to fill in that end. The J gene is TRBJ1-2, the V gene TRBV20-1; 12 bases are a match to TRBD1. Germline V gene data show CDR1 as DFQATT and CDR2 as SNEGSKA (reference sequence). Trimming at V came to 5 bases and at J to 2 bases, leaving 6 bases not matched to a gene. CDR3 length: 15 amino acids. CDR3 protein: CSAPGTGGVNYGYTF. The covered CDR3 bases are TGCAGTGCTCCAGGGACAGGGGGCGTAAACTATGGC.

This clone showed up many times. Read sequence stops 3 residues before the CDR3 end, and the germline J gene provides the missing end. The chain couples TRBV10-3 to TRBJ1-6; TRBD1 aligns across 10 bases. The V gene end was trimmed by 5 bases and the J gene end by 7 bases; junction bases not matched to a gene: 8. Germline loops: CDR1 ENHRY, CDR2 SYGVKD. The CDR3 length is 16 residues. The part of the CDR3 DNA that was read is TGTGCCATCAGTCAGATGCCGGGACAGGGGAATTCACCC. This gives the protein CAISQMPGQGNSP. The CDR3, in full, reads CAISQMPGQGNSPLHF.

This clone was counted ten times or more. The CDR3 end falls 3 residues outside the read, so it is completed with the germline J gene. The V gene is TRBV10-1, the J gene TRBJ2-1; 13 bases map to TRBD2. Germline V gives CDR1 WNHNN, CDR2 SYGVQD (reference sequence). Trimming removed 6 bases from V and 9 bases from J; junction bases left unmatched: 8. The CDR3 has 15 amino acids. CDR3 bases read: TGCGCCAGCAGCGAAACTAGCGGGAGGGCCCCTGAG. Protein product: CASSETSGRAPE. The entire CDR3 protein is CASSETSGRAPEQFF.

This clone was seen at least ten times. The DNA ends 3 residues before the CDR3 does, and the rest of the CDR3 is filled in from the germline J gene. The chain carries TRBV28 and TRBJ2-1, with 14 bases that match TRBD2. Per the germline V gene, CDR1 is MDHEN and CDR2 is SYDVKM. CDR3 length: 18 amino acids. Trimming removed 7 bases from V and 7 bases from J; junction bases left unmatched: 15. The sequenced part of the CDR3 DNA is TGTGCCAGCAACCCAGGGGGACTAGCGGGAGATCCGTTGAATGAG. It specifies CASNPGGLAGDPLNE. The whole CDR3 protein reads CASNPGGLAGDPLNEQFF.

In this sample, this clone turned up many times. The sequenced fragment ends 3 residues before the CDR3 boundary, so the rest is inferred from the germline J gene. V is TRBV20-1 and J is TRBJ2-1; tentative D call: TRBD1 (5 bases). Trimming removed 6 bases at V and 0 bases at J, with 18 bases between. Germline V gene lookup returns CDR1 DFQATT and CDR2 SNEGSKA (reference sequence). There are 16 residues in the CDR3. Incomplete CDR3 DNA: TGCAGTGCCGCCCCGGACAAAGCGAGCTCCTACAATGAG. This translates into CSAAPDKASSYNE. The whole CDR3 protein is CSAAPDKASSYNEQFF.

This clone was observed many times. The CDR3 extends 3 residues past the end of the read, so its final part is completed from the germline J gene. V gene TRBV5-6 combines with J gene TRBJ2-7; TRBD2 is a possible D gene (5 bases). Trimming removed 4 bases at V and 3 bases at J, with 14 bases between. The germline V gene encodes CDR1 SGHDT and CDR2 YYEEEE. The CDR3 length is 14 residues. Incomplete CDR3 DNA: TGTGCCAGCAGCACTACTAGATCGATCTACGAG. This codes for CASSTTRSIYE. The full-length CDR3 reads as CASSTTRSIYEQYF.

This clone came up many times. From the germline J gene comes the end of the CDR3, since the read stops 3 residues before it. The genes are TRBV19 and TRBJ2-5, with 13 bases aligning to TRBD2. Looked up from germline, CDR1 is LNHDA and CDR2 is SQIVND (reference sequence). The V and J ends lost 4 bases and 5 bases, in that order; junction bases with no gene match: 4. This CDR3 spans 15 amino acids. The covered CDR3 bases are TGTGCCAGTAGTACGGGACTAGCGGGACCTGAGACC. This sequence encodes CASSTGLAGPET. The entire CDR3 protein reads CASSTGLAGPETQYF.

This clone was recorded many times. The CDR3 DNA, read in part, is TGCAGCGCCCCTAGACAGACCAGGAATGAG. Amino acids: CSAPRQTRNE. The complete CDR3 sequence is CSAPRQTRNEQFF. The chain couples TRBV29-1 to TRBJ2-1; TRBD1 is a possible D gene (5 bases). The CDR3 extends 3 residues past the end of the read, so its final part is completed from the germline J gene. The CDR3 has 13 residues. Germline-derived CDR1 and CDR2 are SQVTM and ANQGSEA. V was clipped by 7 bases and J by 7 bases, with 17 bases between them.

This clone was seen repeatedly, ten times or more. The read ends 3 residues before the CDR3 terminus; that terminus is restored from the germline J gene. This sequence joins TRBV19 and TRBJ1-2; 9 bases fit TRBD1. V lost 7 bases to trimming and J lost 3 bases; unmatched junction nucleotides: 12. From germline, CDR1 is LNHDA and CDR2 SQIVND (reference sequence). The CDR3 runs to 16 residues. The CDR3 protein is CASNRNRGPEDYGYTF. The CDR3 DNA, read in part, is TGTGCCAGTAATCGTAACAGGGGGCCCGAGGACTATGGC.

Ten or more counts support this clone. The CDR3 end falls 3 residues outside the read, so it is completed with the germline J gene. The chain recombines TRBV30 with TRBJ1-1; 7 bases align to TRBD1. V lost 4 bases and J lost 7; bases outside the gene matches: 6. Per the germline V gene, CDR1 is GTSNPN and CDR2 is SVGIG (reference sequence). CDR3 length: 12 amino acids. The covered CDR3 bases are TGTGCCTGGAAGGTAGGGGGCGTTGAA. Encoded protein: CAWKVGGVE. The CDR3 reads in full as CAWKVGGVEAFF.